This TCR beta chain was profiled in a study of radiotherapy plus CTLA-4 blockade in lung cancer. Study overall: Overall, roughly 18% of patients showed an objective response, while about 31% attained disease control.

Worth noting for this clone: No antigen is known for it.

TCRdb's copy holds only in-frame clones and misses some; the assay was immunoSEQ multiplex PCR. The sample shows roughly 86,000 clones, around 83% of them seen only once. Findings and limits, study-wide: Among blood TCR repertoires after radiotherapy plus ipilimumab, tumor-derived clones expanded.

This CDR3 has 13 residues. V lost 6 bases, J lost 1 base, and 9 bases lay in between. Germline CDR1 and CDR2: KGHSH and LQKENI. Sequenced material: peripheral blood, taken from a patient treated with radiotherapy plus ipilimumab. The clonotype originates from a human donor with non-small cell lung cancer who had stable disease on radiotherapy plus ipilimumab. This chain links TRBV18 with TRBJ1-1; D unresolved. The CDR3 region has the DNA TGTGCCAGCTCGGCAGGAGGGAACACTGAAGCTTTCTTT. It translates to CASSAGGNTEAFF. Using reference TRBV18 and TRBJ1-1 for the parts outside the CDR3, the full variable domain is NAGVMQNPRHLVRRRGQEARLRCSPMKGHSHVYWYRQLPEEGLKFMVYLQKENIIDESGMPKERFSAEFPKEGPSILRIQQVVRGDSAAYFCASSAGGNTEAFFGQGTRLTVV.